The clone carrying this T cell receptor (beta chain) was picked up one time. Its target is unknown. The data stem from a study of cytomegalovirus exposure and HLA in healthy donors. Study-wide results and caveats: The tendency of first-cohort TCR clusters to co-occur in the 100 to 150 validation repertoires was identified by a subsequent analysis.

The donors were members of the validation cohort, which comprised about 130 subjects and was separate from the first cohort of several hundred subjects. V gave up 6 bases and J gave up 4 bases; unmatched junction bases: 3. This CDR3 contains 12 residues. CDR1 and CDR2 (germline): SNHLY, FYNNEI. The assay was immunoSEQ multiplex PCR, and TCRdb's table has in-frame clones only and misses some. The sample lists 330,000 or so clones, just over 85% occurring once. The clonotype comes from a woman aged 18-29 years in good health and CMV-seronegative. The chain recombines TRBV2 with TRBJ2-7, with TRBD2 identical over 7 bases. Sequencing was carried out using PBMCs. In nucleotides, the CDR3 is TGTGCCAGCAGCAATAGCGGGTACGAGCAGTACTTC. Encoded protein: CASSNSGYEQYF.